A selection of T cell receptor beta chains follows, all from one sample in a study of cytomegalovirus exposure and HLA in healthy donors. The table came from immunoSEQ multiplex PCR; TCRdb's copy has only in-frame clones and leaves some out. The sample has around 200,000 clones; 75% to 85% are singletons. Sample: PBMCs. The receptors were gathered from a girl under 18 in good health and CMV-seronegative. Each CDR3 is given with its conserved first and last residue. The order of the fields is J gene, clone size, D gene, V gene, CDR3 protein, CDR3 DNA. A D gene is named only where the DNA matches it firmly. Size tells how often a clone was seen (once, few, many) or the class of an expanded clone, and some rows leave it out.

j_gene: TRBJ1-1; abundance: -; d_gene: TRBD1; v_gene: TRBV6-5; CDR3aa: CASSPGQSMNTEAFF; CDR3nt: TGTGCCAGCAGTCCGGGACAGAGCATGAACACTGAAGCTTTCTTT
j_gene: TRBJ2-3; abundance: -; d_gene: TRBD2; v_gene: TRBV9; CDR3aa: CASSVMAGGPTDTQYF; CDR3nt: TGTGCCAGCAGCGTAATGGCGGGAGGGCCCACAGATACGCAGTATTTT
j_gene: TRBJ1-2; abundance: -; d_gene: -; v_gene: TRBV7-9; CDR3aa: CSSSLDSSGYTF; CDR3nt: TGTTCCAGCAGCTTAGACAGCTCTGGCTACACCTTC
j_gene: TRBJ1-2; abundance: few; d_gene: -; v_gene: TRBV10-1; CDR3aa: CASKTEVQYGYTF; CDR3nt: TGCGCCAGCAAGACGGAGGTTCAATATGGCTACACCTTC
j_gene: TRBJ2-2; abundance: -; d_gene: -; v_gene: TRBV7-3; CDR3aa: CASSPSVRNTGELFF; CDR3nt: TGTGCCAGCAGCCCTAGTGTGCGAAACACCGGGGAGCTGTTTTTT
j_gene: TRBJ1-4; abundance: -; d_gene: TRBD1; v_gene: TRBV28; CDR3aa: CASSPPTGTNEKLFF; CDR3nt: TGTGCCAGCAGTCCCCCGACAGGGACTAATGAAAAACTGTTTTTT
j_gene: TRBJ1-2; abundance: -; d_gene: -; v_gene: TRBV28; CDR3aa: CASLRENNYGYTF; CDR3nt: TGTGCCAGCCTACGAGAGAATAACTATGGCTACACCTTC
j_gene: TRBJ2-5; abundance: -; d_gene: -; v_gene: TRBV5-1; CDR3aa: CASSIQETQYF; CDR3nt: TGCGCCAGCAGCATACAAGAGACCCAGTACTTC
j_gene: TRBJ2-7; abundance: -; d_gene: TRBD2; v_gene: TRBV18; CDR3aa: CASSLAGGPHEQYF; CDR3nt: TGTGCCAGCTCACTGGCGGGAGGGCCCCACGAGCAGTACTTC
j_gene: TRBJ2-7; abundance: -; d_gene: -; v_gene: TRBV18; CDR3aa: CASSRGGGAGEQYF; CDR3nt: TGTGCCAGCTCACGCGGTGGGGGCGCGGGCGAGCAGTACTTC
j_gene: TRBJ1-2; abundance: -; d_gene: TRBD1; v_gene: TRBV7-8; CDR3aa: CASSLIRGLPYGYTF; CDR3nt: TGTGCCAGCAGCTTAATCAGGGGGCTTCCCTATGGCTACACCTTC
j_gene: TRBJ2-3; abundance: -; d_gene: -; v_gene: TRBV20-1; CDR3aa: CSASLTDTQYF; CDR3nt: TGCAGTGCTAGTCTGACAGATACGCAGTATTTT
j_gene: TRBJ2-3; abundance: -; d_gene: -; v_gene: TRBV7-2; CDR3aa: CASSRQSLAIDTQYF; CDR3nt: TGTGCCAGCAGCCGCCAGTCCTTAGCTATAGATACGCAGTATTTT
j_gene: TRBJ2-3; abundance: -; d_gene: TRBD2; v_gene: TRBV4-2; CDR3aa: CASSQPSTSGTSGGTDTQYF; CDR3nt: TGTGCCAGCAGCCAACCCTCGACTTCCGGGACTAGCGGGGGCACAGATACGCAGTATTTT
j_gene: TRBJ2-5; abundance: few; d_gene: TRBD1; v_gene: TRBV27; CDR3aa: CASGDRVHSLAFETQYF; CDR3nt: TGTGCCAGCGGGGACAGGGTTCACTCCCTAGCATTTGAGACCCAGTACTTC
j_gene: TRBJ2-2; abundance: once; d_gene: -; v_gene: TRBV2; CDR3aa: CASSDGVVGELFF; CDR3nt: TGTGCCAGCAGTGACGGGGTGGTCGGGGAGCTGTTTTTT
j_gene: TRBJ1-1; abundance: few; d_gene: -; v_gene: TRBV2; CDR3aa: CASSSDIPNTEAFF; CDR3nt: TGTGCCAGCAGCTCGGACATACCGAACACTGAAGCTTTCTTT
j_gene: TRBJ1-1; abundance: few; d_gene: TRBD1; v_gene: TRBV6-5; CDR3aa: CASSYGTGEAFF; CDR3nt: TGTGCCAGCAGTTATGGGACAGGTGAAGCTTTCTTT
j_gene: TRBJ1-5; abundance: -; d_gene: TRBD1; v_gene: TRBV19; CDR3aa: CASTDRGRGYSNQPQHF; CDR3nt: TGTGCCAGTACGGATAGGGGGCGAGGATATAGCAATCAGCCCCAGCATTTT
j_gene: TRBJ2-5; abundance: -; d_gene: TRBD2; v_gene: TRBV19; CDR3aa: CASKNSQAGPGETQYF; CDR3nt: TGTGCCAGTAAGAATTCCCAAGCGGGACCGGGGGAGACCCAGTACTTC